This T cell receptor beta chain comes out of a study of blood T cell repertoires in COVID-19 (dated by TCRdb to about 2020). As for the study more broadly: Collaborator samples came from the United States, Italy and Spain and covered acute and convalescent phases of COVID-19. The material from the prospective study consisted of cDNA or gDNA derived from T cells, B-cell-depleted T cells, or PBMCs. Deeply sampled blood TCRbeta repertoires from subjects exposed to, actively infected with, or recovered from COVID-19 were included in the dataset. The repertoires were made available in a free public database intended to serve as a resource for research on the immune response to SARS-CoV-2. Samples came from the ongoing ImmuneRACE study (first 160 participants) plus 1,254 subjects from 6 global collaborators. The sample metadata nearly always contained a de-identified subject ID, COVID-19 status, age in years and sex. HLA class I and class II types, where available, came from metadata supplied by the sample provider rather than from assay-based typing. Results and caveats for the whole study, not just this receptor: Clinical and demographic metadata were provided uncurated, with the amount varying by source and participant.

The immunoSEQ Assay, a bias-controlled multiplex PCR, was used to amplify TCRbeta CDR3 regions from genomic DNA. On the study's bioinformatics: Nucleated cell counts per sample were estimated from amplification of reference gene primers within the assay. To quantify the absolute abundance of each unique TCRbeta CDR3 rearrangement, sequence reads were collapsed and filtered. For each sample, productive Simpson clonality was calculated as the square root of Simpson's diversity index across productive rearrangements. The table was pulled from immuneACCESS by TCRdb, which kept in-frame rearrangements only. Such tables lose some clones; where checked, under half of the loss comes from unresolved V genes, and the rest has no known cause. V and J calls and clone size come straight from that table; D and trimming were deduced from the DNA. The sample includes about 160,000 clones, with approximately 75% observed a single time. 11% of the sample is in the top ten clones.

As for this clone: The antigen it recognizes is unknown. The input lacks base qualities; no much larger clone sits a single base away.

Taken from the germline V gene, the CDR1 and CDR2 loops are SGHDT and YYEEEE. Relative to germline, V is 7 bases shorter and J is 4 bases shorter, with 6 bases between their ends. Counted from cysteine to phenylalanine, this CDR3 has 12 amino acids. Only the CDR3 DNA is retained, 36 bases long and in frame from the first base. Each collaborating institution followed its own protocols to collect whole blood in K2EDTA tubes. Collaborator samples were shipped for TCRbeta analysis as frozen whole blood, isolated PBMCs, or DNA extracted from either sample type. Sequencing input: peripheral blood. The TCR was taken from a human donor in a cohort sampled during active COVID-19. The chain is assembled from TRBV5-6 and TRBJ2-6, with the D gene not confidently named. The DNA reads TGTGCCAGCGGCCTCGGGGCCAACGTCCTGACTTTC. It translates as CASGLGANVLTF.